The present entry profiles one T cell receptor (beta chain) with its context. The antigen remains undetermined. Sequenced by immunoSEQ multiplex PCR; TCRdb stores in-frame clones only, minus some. The profile shows 96,000 or so clones, under 95% of them singletons. The V end lost 4 bases, the J end lost 0 bases, and 9 bases lay between the germline ends. There are 15 residues in the CDR3. Germline V gene data show CDR1 as MDHEN and CDR2 as SYDVKM. The data derive from a study of PD-1 blockade in classical Hodgkin lymphoma. Overall study findings and caveats: Any patient who commenced nivolumab under 1 year after ASCT was excluded. Reports described newly diagnosed patients as having lower baseline TCR diversity than healthy donors. Patients who responded completely had about the same baseline diversity as newly diagnosed patients.

Time point of the sample: cycle 4 day 1 (C4D1), after 6 weeks of nivolumab. Each patient's relapse followed autologous stem cell transplantation, and brentuximab vedotin exposure varied. Classification of best responses gave complete response, partial response or progressive disease. This TCR was sampled from a human donor with classical Hodgkin lymphoma. This rearrangement joins TRBV28 to TRBJ1-4, with D hard to call. Specimen: peripheral blood mononuclear cells (PBMCs), collected before the fourth cycle of nivolumab. The CDR3 DNA reads TGTGCCAGCAGTTACGACGCGACAACTAATGAAAAACTGTTTTTT. Protein: CASSYDATTNEKLFF.